The T cell receptor (beta chain) described here comes from a study of T cells after yellow fever vaccination. The CDR3 covers 15 residues. In germline, CDR1 is SGDLS, CDR2 YYNGEE. The V gene end was trimmed by 4 bases and the J gene end by 5 bases; junction bases not matched to a gene: 5. TCRdb re-derived calls from the 5' RACE reads in MiXCR, one entry per CDR3 protein. This sample has fewer than 650,000 distinct CDR3 sequences, with about a fifth found just once. This receptor was obtained from a man aged 18 to 30 who received the YFV17D yellow fever vaccine. Here the sequenced sample was PBMCs, taken approximately 22 days after the first yellow fever vaccination. This chain connects TRBV9 to TRBJ1-5, with TRBD1 matching 11 bases. The CDR3 DNA sequence: TGTGCCAGCAGCCAGGGACAGGGGGTCGATCAGCCCCAGCATTTT. This encodes CASSQGQGVDQPQHF.